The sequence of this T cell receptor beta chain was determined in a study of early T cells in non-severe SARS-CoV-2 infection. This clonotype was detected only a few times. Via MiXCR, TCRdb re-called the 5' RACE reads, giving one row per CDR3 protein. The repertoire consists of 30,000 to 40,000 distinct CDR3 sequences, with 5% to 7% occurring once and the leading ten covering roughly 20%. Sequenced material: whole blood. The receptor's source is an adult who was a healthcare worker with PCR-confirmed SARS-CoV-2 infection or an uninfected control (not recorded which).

The CDR3 loop is CASSLLGQGAPAVAYTF. In DNA, the CDR3 is TGTGCCAGCAGCTTATTGGGACAGGGGGCGCCGGCCGTCGCCTACACCTTC. V gene TRBV7-2 combines with J gene TRBJ1-2; 12 bases are shared with TRBD1. The CDR3 is made up of 17 amino acids. The V gene's germline CDR1 is SGHTA and CDR2 FQGNSA. Germline trimming cut 2 bases from V and 10 bases from J; bases unmatched to any gene: 14.